The clone carrying this TCR beta chain was seen a few times. The sample belongs to a study of T-cell memory formation after mild COVID-19. TCRdb passed the 5' RACE reads through MiXCR, listing each CDR3 protein once. The sample carries fewer than 650,000 distinct CDR3 sequences, roughly a fifth recorded once. From germline, CDR1 is LGHDT and CDR2 YNNKEL (reference sequence). Trimming took off 3 bases at V and 2 bases at J, with 8 bases between the two ends. The CDR3 loop spans 14 amino acids. This TCR came from an adult woman who had mild COVID-19 (a few samples of this study predate the infection). Cell type and time point are not known. Sequenced sample: PBMCs or a T cell subset sorted from them (not recorded which). The V call is TRBV3-1, the J call TRBJ1-5; D gene unclear. The CDR3 sequence: CASSQLEGNQPQHF. DNA for the CDR3: TGTGCCAGCAGCCAGTTAGAGGGCAATCAGCCCCAGCATTTT.